A selection of T cell receptor beta chains follows, all from one sample in a study of control samples from healthy donors and cancer patients. Sequencing was performed with immunoSEQ multiplex PCR; in TCRdb, only in-frame clones are kept and a portion is missing. The sample contains 75,000 or so clones, roughly nine tenths of which appear only once. Material: PBMCs. These receptors originate from a man aged 55 to 70 with colorectal cancer. The CDR3 runs from the conserved cysteine through the conserved F or W. D genes are given only for firm matches. Not all rows give a size; the values are once, few, many and, for expanded clones, a class.

>TRBV12-5|NA|NA|TRBJ1-1
CASGSADRLNTEAFF
TGTGCTAGTGGTTCCGCCGACCGACTGAACACTGAAGCTTTCTTT
>TRBV6-2/TRBV6-3|NA|NA|TRBJ1-1
CASSYSVGEAFF
TGTGCCAGCAGTTACTCGGTCGGGGAAGCTTTCTTT
>TRBV7-3|NA|NA|TRBJ2-3
CASSLNPSTDTQYF
TGTGCCAGCAGCTTAAATCCCTCCACAGATACGCAGTATTTT
>TRBV6-5|NA|NA|TRBJ1-1
CATGGLYTEAFF
TGTGCCACCGGGGGTCTGTACACTGAAGCTTTCTTT
>TRBV9|NA|NA|TRBJ1-3
CASSPHLRNSGNTIYF
TGTGCCAGCAGCCCACACCTCAGGAACTCTGGAAACACCATATATTTT
>TRBV30|NA|NA|TRBJ2-2
CAWSGIDHALFF
TGTGCCTGGAGTGGTATAGACCACGCCCTGTTTTTT
>TRBV27|NA|NA|TRBJ2-7
CASSLSAHYEQYF
TGTGCCAGCAGTTTATCGGCCCACTACGAGCAGTACTTC
>TRBV7-8|NA|TRBD2|TRBJ2-3
CASSQGLAGGGGTQYF
TGTGCCAGCAGCCAGGGACTAGCGGGGGGCGGGGGTACGCAGTATTTT
>TRBV6-5|once|TRBD1|TRBJ2-7
CASSYATGGFYEQYF
TGTGCCAGCAGTTACGCGACAGGGGGATTCTACGAGCAGTACTTC
>TRBV5-1|once|NA|TRBJ2-1
CASSLADSGEQFF
TGCGCCAGCAGCCTCGCGGACTCTGGTGAGCAGTTCTTC
>TRBV9|NA|NA|TRBJ2-3
CASSVQIADTQYF
TGTGCCAGCAGCGTGCAGATTGCAGATACGCAGTATTTT
>TRBV3-1/TRBV3-2|NA|NA|TRBJ2-3
CASSQVVRSTDTQYF
TGTGCCAGCAGCCAAGTGGTCCGTAGCACAGATACGCAGTATTTT
>TRBV27|NA|NA|TRBJ1-1
CASSLGGLAFF
TGTGCCAGCAGTTTAGGAGGGCTGGCTTTCTTT
>TRBV9|NA|NA|TRBJ2-2
CASSVDTGELFF
TGTGCCAGCAGCGTAGACACCGGGGAGCTGTTTTTT
>TRBV7-9|NA|NA|TRBJ2-7
CASSTARGAFDEQYF
TGTGCCAGCAGCACCGCCCGGGGGGCTTTCGACGAGCAGTACTTC
>TRBV13|once|NA|TRBJ2-7
CASSSRTNQYF
TGTGCCAGCAGCTCTCGGACTAATCAGTACTTC
>TRBV5-1|NA|NA|TRBJ1-1
CASSTLGDGTEAFF
TGCGCCAGCAGTACCCTGGGGGATGGTACTGAAGCTTTCTTT
>TRBV2|NA|NA|TRBJ1-5
CASSETQGGQPQHF
TGTGCCAGCAGTGAAACTCAGGGCGGTCAGCCCCAGCATTTT
>TRBV7-2|NA|TRBD1|TRBJ1-1
CASKVQGGTEAFF
TGTGCCAGCAAGGTACAGGGGGGCACTGAAGCTTTCTTT
>TRBV5-6|NA|NA|TRBJ2-2
CASSLVQGQRGTGELFF
TGTGCCAGCAGCTTAGTTCAGGGGCAGAGGGGCACCGGGGAGCTGTTTTTT
>TRBV6-5|NA|NA|TRBJ2-7
CASSYSHSSYEQYF
TGTGCCAGCAGTTACTCCCACAGCTCCTACGAGCAGTACTTC
>TRBV5-1|NA|NA|TRBJ1-2
CASSLGGTRYGYTF
TGCGCCAGCAGCTTGGGGGGGACCCGTTATGGCTACACCTTC
>TRBV5-8|NA|TRBD1|TRBJ1-5
CASSKAGTGVNSNQPQHF
TGTGCCAGCAGCAAAGCCGGGACAGGAGTTAATAGCAATCAGCCCCAGCATTTT
>TRBV3-1/TRBV3-2|once|NA|TRBJ1-2
CASSQDRGGYGYTF
TGTGCCAGCAGCCAAGACAGGGGAGGGTATGGCTACACCTTC
>TRBV6-6|few|TRBD2|TRBJ2-5
CASRALAGQETQYF
TGTGCCAGCAGGGCCCTAGCGGGTCAAGAGACCCAGTACTTC
>TRBV6-6|NA|NA|TRBJ1-6
CASTQRGADSPLHF
TGTGCCAGCACCCAGAGGGGGGCGGATTCACCCCTCCACTTT
>TRBV2|NA|NA|TRBJ2-1
CASSTWGALSSYNEQFF
TGTGCCAGCAGTACCTGGGGGGCGCTAAGCTCCTACAATGAGCAGTTCTTC
>TRBV7-6|NA|NA|TRBJ2-7
CASSLGGRNSYEQYF
TGTGCCAGCAGCTTAGGGGGACGGAACTCCTACGAGCAGTACTTC
>TRBV6-4|NA|TRBD1|TRBJ2-7
CASSDSTGDGILYEQYF
TGTGCCAGCAGTGACTCGACAGGGGACGGGATCCTCTACGAGCAGTACTTC
>TRBV2|NA|NA|TRBJ1-5
CASVRGPNQPQHF
TGTGCCAGCGTCCGGGGCCCTAATCAGCCCCAGCATTTT
>TRBV7-8|NA|TRBD2|TRBJ2-2
CASSLKRGTGELFF
TGTGCCAGCAGCCTGAAGCGGGGAACCGGGGAGCTGTTTTTT
>TRBV3-1/TRBV3-2|NA|NA|TRBJ1-6
CASSQGRDSHLHF
TGTGCCAGCAGCCAAGGTCGGGACTCTCACCTCCACTTT